The rows below give T cell receptor beta chains drawn from one sample of a study of blood T cell repertoires in COVID-19. Sequenced by immunoSEQ multiplex PCR; TCRdb stores in-frame clones only, minus some. The sample lists approximately 89,000 clones, nearly 95% occurring once. Sequenced: peripheral blood. The receptor set was obtained from a human donor with active COVID-19. The donor label of this sample is uncertain. Both conserved end residues are part of each CDR3. A D gene is named only where the DNA matches it firmly. Clone size appears in some rows only: once, few, many, or a class for an expanded clone.

cdr3_nt | cdr3_aa | d_call | v_call | clone_size | j_call
TGTGCCACCAGTGACGCCAGGTTACCTCTGACTTTC | CATSDARLPLTF | . | TRBV24-1 | . | TRBJ2-6
TGTGCCAGCAGTAGGACAGGCGATTCACCCCTCCACTTT | CASSRTGDSPLHF | TRBD1 | TRBV27 | . | TRBJ1-6
TGTGCCAGCAGCTTGGGGTACGGGGATGAAAAACTGTTTTTT | CASSLGYGDEKLFF | . | TRBV7-9 | . | TRBJ1-4
TGTGCCAGCAGTTACCCTGGACAGAAAGGATCAAGTAAGAACACTGAAGCTTTCTTT | CASSYPGQKGSSKNTEAFF | . | TRBV6-2/TRBV6-3 | . | TRBJ1-1
TGTGCCAGCAGTCGCGGGACAGCGAGCTACGAGCAGTACTTC | CASSRGTASYEQYF | . | TRBV6-5 | . | TRBJ2-7
TGCGCCAGCAGCTCGTTGGCACAGGGCGGTTGGACTAATGAGCAGTTCTTC | CASSSLAQGGWTNEQFF | . | TRBV5-1 | . | TRBJ2-1
TGTGCCAGCAGTTCCCCCCGGGGGGGGTATGGCTACACCTTC | CASSSPRGGYGYTF | . | TRBV6-5 | . | TRBJ1-2
TGTGCCAGCAGCAAAGGCACCGGGACAGGTCCTTCCAATCAGCCCCAGCATTTT | CASSKGTGTGPSNQPQHF | . | TRBV21-1 | . | TRBJ1-5
TGTGCCAGCAGCGTATCACTGAGACCAGGGGTACGCTACAATGAGCAGTTCTTC | CASSVSLRPGVRYNEQFF | . | TRBV9 | . | TRBJ2-1
TGCGCCAGCACCCCGTCAGGGAAAAATAATTCACCCCTCCACTTT | CASTPSGKNNSPLHF | . | TRBV4-1 | . | TRBJ1-6
TGTGCCAGCAGTTACCGAACAGGGGACGCTTTCTTT | CASSYRTGDAFF | TRBD1 | TRBV6-5 | . | TRBJ1-1
TGTGCCAGCAGCTTAAGGGCTAGCGGGGGGGATACGCAGTATTTT | CASSLRASGGDTQYF | TRBD2 | TRBV7-7 | . | TRBJ2-3
TGTGCCAGCAGACGACAGGGCGACACCGGGGAGCTGTTTTTT | CASRRQGDTGELFF | TRBD1 | TRBV6-4 | . | TRBJ2-2
TGTGCCAGCATCCTTGACAGGGGCAATCAGCCCCAGCATTTT | CASILDRGNQPQHF | TRBD1 | TRBV6-6 | . | TRBJ1-5
TGTGCCAGCAGTTTTTACGGACTAGCGGGTGCATCCGGGGAGCTGTTTTTT | CASSFYGLAGASGELFF | TRBD2 | TRBV28 | . | TRBJ2-2
TGTGCCAGCAGGTACGACAGGGCTACAGATACGCAGTATTTT | CASRYDRATDTQYF | TRBD1 | TRBV7-2 | few | TRBJ2-3